Listed below are T cell receptor beta chains from one sample, sequenced in a study of shared clonotypes between healthy human individuals. Generated by immunoSEQ multiplex PCR, the TCRdb table keeps only in-frame clones and is missing some. The sample has roughly 220,000 clones, just over 65% seen once. Sequencing was performed on memory CD4+ T cells sorted from blood. The receptors stem from a man aged 30 to 45 in good health. CDR3s include the opening cysteine and the closing phenylalanine or tryptophan. A D gene is named only where the DNA matches it firmly. The listing skips clone size in some rows; elsewhere it reads once, few, many or a size class.

d_gene: NA
len: 17
abundance: few
j_gene: TRBJ2-2
v_gene: TRBV4-1
CDR3aa: CASSHKTGTSNTGELFF
CDR3nt: TGCGCCAGCAGCCACAAGACCGGGACTTCGAACACCGGGGAGCTGTTTTTT

d_gene: TRBD2
len: 13
abundance: NA
j_gene: TRBJ2-3
v_gene: TRBV19
CDR3aa: CASSTSGRDTQYF
CDR3nt: TGTGCCAGTTCTACTAGCGGGAGGGACACGCAGTATTTT

d_gene: NA
len: 14
abundance: NA
j_gene: TRBJ1-1
v_gene: TRBV27
CDR3aa: CASSFAVKGTEAFF
CDR3nt: TGTGCCAGCAGTTTTGCGGTTAAGGGCACTGAAGCTTTCTTT

d_gene: NA
len: 15
abundance: NA
j_gene: TRBJ1-5
v_gene: TRBV19
CDR3aa: CASTPPGVGNQPQHF
CDR3nt: TGTGCCAGTACCCCGCCGGGGGTCGGCAATCAGCCCCAGCATTTT

d_gene: NA
len: 15
abundance: NA
j_gene: TRBJ2-3
v_gene: TRBV7-9
CDR3aa: CASSLPTGLTDTQYF
CDR3nt: TGTGCCAGCAGCTTACCGACAGGTCTCACAGATACGCAGTATTTT

d_gene: TRBD1
len: 13
abundance: NA
j_gene: TRBJ1-2
v_gene: TRBV7-3
CDR3aa: CASSSDRGFGYTF
CDR3nt: TGTGCCAGCAGTTCGGACAGGGGTTTTGGCTACACCTTC

d_gene: TRBD1
len: 17
abundance: many
j_gene: TRBJ2-2
v_gene: TRBV5-8
CDR3aa: CASSLESGTGLIRELFF
CDR3nt: TGTGCCAGCAGCTTGGAGAGCGGGACAGGGTTGATTCGGGAGCTGTTTTTT

d_gene: TRBD2
len: 16
abundance: NA
j_gene: TRBJ2-1
v_gene: TRBV6-5
CDR3aa: CASSYRSLAGNNEQFF
CDR3nt: TGTGCCAGCAGTTACCGATCGCTAGCGGGGAACAATGAGCAGTTCTTC

d_gene: NA
len: 15
abundance: NA
j_gene: TRBJ1-4
v_gene: TRBV5-6
CDR3aa: CASSLTGQQNEKLFF
CDR3nt: TGTGCCAGCAGCTTGACAGGACAACAGAATGAAAAACTGTTTTTT

d_gene: TRBD2
len: 18
abundance: NA
j_gene: TRBJ2-1
v_gene: TRBV11-1
CDR3aa: CASSLDYSGGPDYNEQFF
CDR3nt: TGTGCCAGCAGCTTAGATTATTCGGGAGGGCCGGACTACAATGAGCAGTTCTTC

d_gene: NA
len: 14
abundance: NA
j_gene: TRBJ1-1
v_gene: TRBV7-2
CDR3aa: CASSPGSSGFEAFF
CDR3nt: TGTGCCAGCAGCCCGGGGTCATCCGGGTTTGAAGCTTTCTTT

d_gene: TRBD1
len: 13
abundance: NA
j_gene: TRBJ1-2
v_gene: TRBV10-2
CDR3aa: CASSELQGGGYTF
CDR3nt: TGCGCCAGCAGTGAGCTACAGGGGGGAGGCTACACCTTC

d_gene: NA
len: 15
abundance: NA
j_gene: TRBJ1-5
v_gene: TRBV28
CDR3aa: CASTRGRGGNQPQHF
CDR3nt: TGTGCCAGCACCCGAGGGAGGGGCGGCAATCAGCCCCAGCATTTT

d_gene: TRBD1
len: 16
abundance: NA
j_gene: TRBJ1-4
v_gene: TRBV19
CDR3aa: CASRPGTGSSGGKLFF
CDR3nt: TGTGCCAGTCGCCCCGGGACAGGATCATCTGGGGGAAAACTGTTTTTT

d_gene: NA
len: 15
abundance: NA
j_gene: TRBJ1-3
v_gene: TRBV21-1
CDR3aa: CASSKGPCSGNTIYF
CDR3nt: TGTGCCAGCAGCAAAGGGCCCTGCTCTGGAAACACCATATATTTT

d_gene: TRBD1
len: 14
abundance: few
j_gene: TRBJ1-1
v_gene: TRBV4-1
CDR3aa: CASSQERQGTEAFF
CDR3nt: TGCGCCAGCAGCCAGGAGAGACAGGGCACTGAAGCTTTCTTT

d_gene: TRBD1
len: 15
abundance: medium-sized
j_gene: TRBJ1-5
v_gene: TRBV7-8
CDR3aa: CASSPRDRPNQPQHF
CDR3nt: TGTGCCAGCAGCCCGAGGGACAGACCGAATCAGCCCCAGCATTTT

d_gene: TRBD1
len: 14
abundance: NA
j_gene: TRBJ2-5
v_gene: TRBV18
CDR3aa: CASSPGQGEQTQYF
CDR3nt: TGTGCCAGCTCACCTGGACAGGGGGAACAGACCCAGTACTTC

d_gene: NA
len: 14
abundance: once
j_gene: TRBJ1-5
v_gene: TRBV29-1
CDR3aa: CSVNRTTGDQPQHF
CDR3nt: TGCAGCGTTAATAGGACAACCGGAGATCAGCCCCAGCATTTT

d_gene: NA
len: 15
abundance: NA
j_gene: TRBJ2-7
v_gene: TRBV2
CDR3aa: CASSEVVVARYEQYF
CDR3nt: TGTGCCAGCAGTGAGGTTGTGGTAGCTAGGTACGAGCAGTACTTC

d_gene: NA
len: 15
abundance: NA
j_gene: TRBJ2-7
v_gene: TRBV18
CDR3aa: CASSSTGRSDYEQYF
CDR3nt: TGTGCCAGCTCCTCCACCGGGAGAAGTGATTACGAGCAGTACTTC

d_gene: NA
len: 15
abundance: NA
j_gene: TRBJ2-3
v_gene: TRBV27
CDR3aa: CASSSPGSGPDTQYF
CDR3nt: TGTGCCAGCAGTTCGCCGGGATCGGGGCCAGATACGCAGTATTTT

d_gene: TRBD2
len: 14
abundance: NA
j_gene: TRBJ2-2
v_gene: TRBV27
CDR3aa: CASSFGGSTGELFF
CDR3nt: TGTGCCAGCAGTTTCGGCGGGAGTACCGGGGAGCTGTTTTTT

d_gene: NA
len: 12
abundance: NA
j_gene: TRBJ2-1
v_gene: TRBV5-5
CDR3aa: CASSLLKDEQFF
CDR3nt: TGTGCCAGCAGCTTGCTCAAAGATGAGCAGTTCTTC

d_gene: TRBD1
len: 14
abundance: NA
j_gene: TRBJ1-4
v_gene: TRBV2
CDR3aa: CASRTGTGLEKLFF
CDR3nt: TGTGCCAGCAGGACCGGGACAGGGCTCGAAAAACTGTTTTTT

d_gene: TRBD1
len: 18
abundance: NA
j_gene: TRBJ2-7
v_gene: TRBV7-9
CDR3aa: CASSPGQGSSRGSYEQYF
CDR3nt: TGTGCCAGCAGTCCGGGACAGGGGTCATCACGGGGCTCCTACGAGCAGTACTTC

d_gene: NA
len: 11
abundance: NA
j_gene: TRBJ2-1
v_gene: TRBV27
CDR3aa: CASRGNNEQFF
CDR3nt: TGTGCCAGCCGCGGTAACAATGAGCAGTTCTTC

d_gene: TRBD1
len: 13
abundance: NA
j_gene: TRBJ2-1
v_gene: TRBV11-2
CDR3aa: CASSSTGLDEQFF
CDR3nt: TGTGCCAGCAGCTCGACAGGGCTGGATGAGCAGTTCTTC

d_gene: NA
len: 16
abundance: once
j_gene: TRBJ2-1
v_gene: TRBV11-2
CDR3aa: CASSTQAVSYGNEQFF
CDR3nt: TGTGCCAGCAGCACCCAGGCGGTAAGCTACGGCAATGAGCAGTTCTTC

d_gene: TRBD1
len: 14
abundance: NA
j_gene: TRBJ2-2
v_gene: TRBV2
CDR3aa: CASRRGQGDGELFF
CDR3nt: TGTGCCAGCAGACGGGGACAGGGGGACGGGGAGCTGTTTTTT

d_gene: NA
len: 13
abundance: NA
j_gene: TRBJ2-1
v_gene: TRBV18
CDR3aa: CASSPPASHEQFF
CDR3nt: TGTGCCAGCTCACCACCGGCTTCCCATGAGCAGTTCTTC

d_gene: NA
len: 15
abundance: NA
j_gene: TRBJ2-3
v_gene: TRBV4-3
CDR3aa: CASSLNAENTDTQYF
CDR3nt: TGCGCCAGCAGCCTGAACGCTGAAAACACAGATACGCAGTATTTT

d_gene: TRBD1
len: 15
abundance: NA
j_gene: TRBJ1-5
v_gene: TRBV27
CDR3aa: CASRGSTGGDQPQHF
CDR3nt: TGTGCCAGCAGGGGATCGACAGGGGGCGATCAGCCCCAGCATTTT

d_gene: NA
len: 14
abundance: once
j_gene: TRBJ1-2
v_gene: TRBV5-1
CDR3aa: CASSLDMDSYGYTF
CDR3nt: TGCGCCAGCAGCTTGGACATGGACAGCTATGGCTACACCTTC

d_gene: NA
len: 16
abundance: NA
j_gene: TRBJ2-5
v_gene: TRBV5-8
CDR3aa: CASSLAGRAIQETQYF
CDR3nt: TGTGCCAGCAGCTTGGCTGGCAGGGCTATCCAAGAGACCCAGTACTTC

d_gene: NA
len: 12
abundance: few
j_gene: TRBJ2-3
v_gene: TRBV9
CDR3aa: CASATSTDTQYF
CDR3nt: TGTGCCAGTGCTACTAGCACAGATACGCAGTATTTT

d_gene: NA
len: 14
abundance: NA
j_gene: TRBJ2-3
v_gene: TRBV4-3
CDR3aa: CASSPRGGTDTQYF
CDR3nt: TGCGCCAGCAGCCCGCGAGGGGGCACAGATACGCAGTATTTT

d_gene: TRBD1
len: 16
abundance: NA
j_gene: TRBJ2-7
v_gene: TRBV5-1
CDR3aa: CASSPLSGTGLYEQYF
CDR3nt: TGCGCCAGCAGCCCACTTTCCGGGACAGGGCTTTACGAGCAGTACTTC

d_gene: NA
len: 14
abundance: NA
j_gene: TRBJ2-5
v_gene: TRBV6-1
CDR3aa: CASSEIFGSGTQYF
CDR3nt: TGTGCCAGCAGTGAAATTTTCGGGAGTGGGACCCAGTACTTC

d_gene: NA
len: 16
abundance: NA
j_gene: TRBJ1-5
v_gene: TRBV19
CDR3aa: CASSIDFRGSNQPQHF
CDR3nt: TGTGCCAGTAGTATAGATTTTAGGGGGAGCAATCAGCCCCAGCATTTT

d_gene: NA
len: 12
abundance: once
j_gene: TRBJ1-2
v_gene: TRBV29-1
CDR3aa: CSVERREYGYTF
CDR3nt: TGCAGCGTTGAGCGCAGGGAATATGGCTACACCTTC

d_gene: TRBD2
len: 14
abundance: NA
j_gene: TRBJ2-5
v_gene: TRBV12-5
CDR3aa: CASGLDGGVGTQYF
CDR3nt: TGTGCTAGTGGTTTGGATGGGGGGGTTGGGACCCAGTACTTC

d_gene: NA
len: 14
abundance: NA
j_gene: TRBJ2-1
v_gene: TRBV5-1
CDR3aa: CASSGTRGDNEQFF
CDR3nt: TGCGCCAGCAGCGGTACCCGGGGTGACAATGAGCAGTTCTTC

d_gene: TRBD2
len: 15
abundance: NA
j_gene: TRBJ2-7
v_gene: TRBV11-3
CDR3aa: CASSQGLAGVDEQYF
CDR3nt: TGTGCCAGCAGCCAAGGACTAGCGGGAGTAGACGAGCAGTACTTC

d_gene: NA
len: 14
abundance: NA
j_gene: TRBJ1-5
v_gene: TRBV19
CDR3aa: CASAKQGPNQPQHF
CDR3nt: TGTGCCAGTGCCAAACAGGGTCCCAATCAGCCCCAGCATTTT

d_gene: NA
len: 16
abundance: NA
j_gene: TRBJ1-5
v_gene: TRBV18
CDR3aa: CASSPGQRGSNQPQHF
CDR3nt: TGTGCCAGCTCACCTGGACAGAGGGGGAGCAATCAGCCCCAGCATTTT

d_gene: TRBD2
len: 15
abundance: few
j_gene: TRBJ2-2
v_gene: TRBV14
CDR3aa: CASSQHLSGTGELFF
CDR3nt: TGTGCCAGCAGCCAACACCTTAGCGGGACCGGGGAGCTGTTTTTT

d_gene: NA
len: 13
abundance: once
j_gene: TRBJ1-1
v_gene: TRBV7-9
CDR3aa: CATSGELNTEAFF
CDR3nt: TGTGCCACTTCCGGGGAGCTGAACACTGAAGCTTTCTTT

d_gene: TRBD2
len: 15
abundance: NA
j_gene: TRBJ2-1
v_gene: TRBV11-2
CDR3aa: CASSLWGGSGNEQFF
CDR3nt: TGTGCCAGCAGCTTGTGGGGGGGGTCCGGGAATGAGCAGTTCTTC

d_gene: NA
len: 13
abundance: few
j_gene: TRBJ1-2
v_gene: TRBV28
CDR3aa: CASSSPANYGYTF
CDR3nt: TGTGCCAGCAGTTCCCCAGCTAACTATGGCTACACCTTC

d_gene: TRBD2
len: 12
abundance: NA
j_gene: TRBJ2-1
v_gene: TRBV7-9
CDR3aa: CASSLSGDEQFF
CDR3nt: TGTGCCAGCAGCCTTAGCGGGGATGAGCAGTTCTTC

d_gene: NA
len: 15
abundance: few
j_gene: TRBJ2-7
v_gene: TRBV7-2
CDR3aa: CASSQSGPSSYEQYF
CDR3nt: TGTGCCAGCAGCCAGAGCGGGCCCAGCTCCTACGAGCAGTACTTC

d_gene: NA
len: 13
abundance: NA
j_gene: TRBJ1-5
v_gene: TRBV9
CDR3aa: CASSQGSNQPQHF
CDR3nt: TGTGCCAGCAGCCAGGGTAGCAATCAGCCCCAGCATTTT

d_gene: TRBD2
len: 15
abundance: NA
j_gene: TRBJ2-7
v_gene: TRBV4-1
CDR3aa: CASSQGLAGSGEQYF
CDR3nt: TGCGCCAGCAGCCAAGGACTAGCGGGATCTGGCGAGCAGTACTTC

d_gene: NA
len: 15
abundance: NA
j_gene: TRBJ2-1
v_gene: TRBV5-5
CDR3aa: CASNLASDAYNEQFF
CDR3nt: TGTGCCAGCAACCTAGCGTCGGACGCGTACAATGAGCAGTTCTTC

d_gene: TRBD2
len: 16
abundance: once
j_gene: TRBJ2-5
v_gene: TRBV5-8
CDR3aa: CASSGGGLSADPTQYF
CDR3nt: TGTGCCAGCAGCGGGGGGGGATTGAGCGCCGATCCGACCCAGTACTTC

d_gene: NA
len: 12
abundance: NA
j_gene: TRBJ2-1
v_gene: TRBV28
CDR3aa: CASSPQTREQFF
CDR3nt: TGTGCCAGCAGTCCACAGACCCGTGAGCAGTTCTTC